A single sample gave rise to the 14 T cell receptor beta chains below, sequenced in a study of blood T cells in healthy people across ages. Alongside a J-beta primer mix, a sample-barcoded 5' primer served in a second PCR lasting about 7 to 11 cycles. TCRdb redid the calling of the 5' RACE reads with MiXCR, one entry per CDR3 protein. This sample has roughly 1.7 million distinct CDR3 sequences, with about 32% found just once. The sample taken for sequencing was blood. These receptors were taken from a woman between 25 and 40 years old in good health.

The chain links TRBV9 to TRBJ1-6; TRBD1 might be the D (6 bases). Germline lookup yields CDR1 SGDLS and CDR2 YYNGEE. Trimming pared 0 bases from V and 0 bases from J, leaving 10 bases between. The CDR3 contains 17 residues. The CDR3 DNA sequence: TGTGCCAGCAGCGTAGGGACAGCATACTCCTATAATTCACCCCTCCACTTT. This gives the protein CASSVGTAYSYNSPLHF.

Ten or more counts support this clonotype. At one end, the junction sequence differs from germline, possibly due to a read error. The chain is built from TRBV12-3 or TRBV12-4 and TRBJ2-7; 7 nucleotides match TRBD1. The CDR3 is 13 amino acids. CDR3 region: CASSHGTDYEQYF. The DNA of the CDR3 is TGCGCCAGCAGCCACGGGACAGACTACGAGCAGTACTTC.

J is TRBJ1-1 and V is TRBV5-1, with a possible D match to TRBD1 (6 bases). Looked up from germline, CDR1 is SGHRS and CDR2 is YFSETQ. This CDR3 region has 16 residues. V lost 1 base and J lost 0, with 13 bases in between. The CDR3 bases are TGCGCCAGCAGCTTGAGGGCAGGGGACGTGAACACTGAAGCTTTCTTT. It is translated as CASSLRAGDVNTEAFF. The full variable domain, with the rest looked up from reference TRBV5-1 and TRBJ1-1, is KAGVTQTPRYLIKTRGQQVTLSCSPISGHRSVSWYQQTPGQGLQFLFEYFSETQRNKGNFPGRFSGRQFSNSRSEMNVSTLELGDSALYLCASSLRAGDVNTEAFFGQGTRLTVV.

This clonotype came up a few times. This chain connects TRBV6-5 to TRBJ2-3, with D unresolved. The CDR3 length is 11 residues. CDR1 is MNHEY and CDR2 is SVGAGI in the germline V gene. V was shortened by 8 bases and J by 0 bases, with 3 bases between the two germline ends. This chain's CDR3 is CASCSTDTQYF. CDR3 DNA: TGTGCCAGCTGTAGCACAGATACGCAGTATTTT.

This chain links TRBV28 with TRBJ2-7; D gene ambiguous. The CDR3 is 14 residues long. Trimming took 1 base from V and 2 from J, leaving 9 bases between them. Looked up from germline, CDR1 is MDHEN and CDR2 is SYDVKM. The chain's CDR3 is CASSLYILAYEQYF. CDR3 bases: TGTGCCAGCAGTTTATATATTCTGGCCTACGAGCAGTACTTC.

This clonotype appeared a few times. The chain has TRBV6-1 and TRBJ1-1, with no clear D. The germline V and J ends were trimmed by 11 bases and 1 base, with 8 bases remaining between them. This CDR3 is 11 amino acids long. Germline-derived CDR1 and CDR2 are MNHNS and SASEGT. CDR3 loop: CAGRKNTEAFF. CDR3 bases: TGTGCCGGGAGGAAGAACACTGAAGCTTTCTTT.

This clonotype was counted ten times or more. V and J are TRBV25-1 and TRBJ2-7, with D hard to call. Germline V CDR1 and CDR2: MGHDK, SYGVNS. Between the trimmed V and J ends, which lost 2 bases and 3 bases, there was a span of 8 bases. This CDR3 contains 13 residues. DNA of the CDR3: TGTGCCAGCAGTGAAAACGGAATCTACGAGCAGTACTTC. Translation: CASSENGIYEQYF.

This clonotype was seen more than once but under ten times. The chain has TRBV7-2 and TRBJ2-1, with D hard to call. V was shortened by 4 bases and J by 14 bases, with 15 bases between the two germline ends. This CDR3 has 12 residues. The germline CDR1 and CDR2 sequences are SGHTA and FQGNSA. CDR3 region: CASSSYLGPEFF. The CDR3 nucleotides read TGTGCCAGCAGCTCCTACCTTGGACCCGAGTTCTTC.

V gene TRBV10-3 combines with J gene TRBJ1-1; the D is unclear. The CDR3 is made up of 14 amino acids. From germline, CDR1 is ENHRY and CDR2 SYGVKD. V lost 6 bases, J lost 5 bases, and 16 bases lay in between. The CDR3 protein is CAISAEGAYTEAFF. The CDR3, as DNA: TGTGCCATCAGCGCAGAGGGCGCATATACTGAAGCTTTCTTT.

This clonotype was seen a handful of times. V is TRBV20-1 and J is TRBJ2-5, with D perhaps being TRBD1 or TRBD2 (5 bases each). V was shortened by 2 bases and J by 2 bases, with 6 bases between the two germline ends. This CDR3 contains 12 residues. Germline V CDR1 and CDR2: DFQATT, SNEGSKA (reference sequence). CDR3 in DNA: TGCAGTGCTAGATGGGGGCAAGAGACCCAGTACTTC. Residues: CSARWGQETQYF.

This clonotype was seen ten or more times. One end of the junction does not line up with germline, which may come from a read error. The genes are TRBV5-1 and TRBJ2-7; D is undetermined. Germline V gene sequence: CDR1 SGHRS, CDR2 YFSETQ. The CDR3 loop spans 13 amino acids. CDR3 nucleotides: TGTGCCAGCAGCTTATCAGGCGACTACGAGCAGTACTTC. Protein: CASSLSGDYEQYF.

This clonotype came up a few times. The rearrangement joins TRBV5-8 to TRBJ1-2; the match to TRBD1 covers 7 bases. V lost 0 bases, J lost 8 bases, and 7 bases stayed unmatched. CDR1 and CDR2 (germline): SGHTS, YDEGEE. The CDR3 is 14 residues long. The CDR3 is CASSLDLTGRGYTF. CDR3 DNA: TGTGCCAGCAGCTTGGATTTGACAGGGAGAGGCTACACCTTC.

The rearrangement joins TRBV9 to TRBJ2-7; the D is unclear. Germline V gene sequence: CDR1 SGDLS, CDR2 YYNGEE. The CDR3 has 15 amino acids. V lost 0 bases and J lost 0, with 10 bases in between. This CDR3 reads CASSVGSSPSYEQYF. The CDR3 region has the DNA TGTGCCAGCAGCGTAGGGAGTTCCCCCTCCTACGAGCAGTACTTC. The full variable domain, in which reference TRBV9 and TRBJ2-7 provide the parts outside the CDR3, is DSGVTQTPKHLITATGQRVTLRCSPRSGDLSVYWYQQSLDQGLQFLIQYYNGEERAKGNILERFSAQQFPDLHSELNLSSLELGDSALYFCASSVGSSPSYEQYFGPGTRLTVT.

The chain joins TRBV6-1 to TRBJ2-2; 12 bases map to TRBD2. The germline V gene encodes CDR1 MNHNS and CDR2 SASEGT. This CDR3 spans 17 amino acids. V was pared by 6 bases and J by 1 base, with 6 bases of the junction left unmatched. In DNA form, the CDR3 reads TGTGCCAGCAGGCTCCTAGCGGGAGGGATGAACACCGGGGAGCTGTTTTTT. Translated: CASRLLAGGMNTGELFF.